The 29 T cell receptor beta chains in this list originate from one sample, sequenced in a study of T cells after yellow fever vaccination. Via MiXCR, TCRdb re-called the 5' RACE reads, giving one row per CDR3 protein. The sample records more than 350,000 distinct CDR3 sequences, about 9.9% being singletons. The source material was PBMCs, sampled on the day of the first yellow fever vaccination. Every receptor here comes from a man aged 18 to 29 who received the YFV17D yellow fever vaccine.

The chain employs TRBV7-8 and TRBJ1-1; no definite D call. V was clipped by 5 bases and J by 10 bases, with 23 bases between them. The CDR3 covers 15 residues. Germline CDR1 reads SGHVS; CDR2 reads FQNEAQ. CDR3 DNA sequence: TGTGCCAGCAGCCCAAAGCCGGGGAGGATGGCTGGAGCTTTCTTT. Amino acid sequence: CASSPKPGRMAGAFF.

The chain couples TRBV4-3 to TRBJ2-3; 10 nucleotides agree with TRBD1. V dropped 2 bases and J dropped 4; count of bases not matched to a gene: 6. This CDR3 comprises 16 residues. Germline CDR1 and CDR2: LGHNA and YSLEER. The CDR3 DNA sequence: TGCGCCAGCAGCCAATCGGGACAGGGGTACCCAGATACGCAGTATTTT. This codes for CASSQSGQGYPDTQYF.

The table lists this clonotype with a few counts. The rearrangement uses TRBV9 and TRBJ2-3; either TRBD1 or TRBD2 may fit D (6 bases each). Germline V lookup: CDR1 SGDLS, CDR2 YYNGEE. The ends were cut back, 0 bases at V and 6 bases at J, with 11 bases in the middle. The CDR3 has 14 residues. The CDR3 loop is CASSVGGGGDTQYF. The CDR3, as DNA: TGTGCCAGCAGCGTAGGAGGAGGGGGTGATACGCAGTATTTT. The full variable domain, its missing parts supplied by reference TRBV9 and TRBJ2-3, is DSGVTQTPKHLITATGQRVTLRCSPRSGDLSVYWYQQSLDQGLQFLIQYYNGEERAKGNILERFSAQQFPDLHSELNLSSLELGDSALYFCASSVGGGGDTQYFGPGTRLTVL.

This clonotype has only a few counts. V gene TRBV7-9 combines with J gene TRBJ1-2; maybe TRBD1 (5 bases). The V gene's germline CDR1 is SEHNR and CDR2 FQNEAQ (reference sequence). The CDR3 covers 17 residues. V was pared by 7 bases and J by 10 bases, with 31 bases between. CDR3 coding DNA: TGTGCCAGCACCGATTCTGGATTCCGACAGATTCTTATGGCCTACACCTTC. Translating it yields CASTDSGFRQILMAYTF.

CDR3 in DNA: TGTGCCACCAGCAGAGAGGGCTTGGCAGGGCAATACGAGCAGTACTTC. This codes for CATSREGLAGQYEQYF. The chain employs TRBV15 and TRBJ2-7, with a tentative D call TRBD1 (5 bases). The V gene's germline CDR1 is LNHNV and CDR2 YYDKDF (reference sequence). CDR3 length equals 16 residues. The ends were cut back, 0 bases at V and 4 bases at J, with 16 bases in the middle.

A few counts support this clonotype. This chain links TRBV5-1 with TRBJ1-1, with 7 bases aligning to TRBD1. CDR3 size: 16 residues. V dropped 3 bases and J dropped 1; count of bases not matched to a gene: 9. Germline-derived CDR1 and CDR2 are SGHRS and YFSETQ. CDR3 nucleotide sequence: TGCGCCAGCAGCTGGCGGACAGGTGGGGGGAACACTGAAGCTTTCTTT. It translates to CASSWRTGGGNTEAFF.

V is TRBV5-1 and J is TRBJ2-1; tentative D call: TRBD1 (6 bases). Trimming removed 2 bases at V and 5 bases at J, with 11 bases between. Germline V gene lookup returns CDR1 SGHRS and CDR2 YFSETQ. The CDR3 length is 14 residues. The CDR3 DNA reads as TGCGCCAGCAGCTTAAGGGGGACGGACAATGAGCAGTTCTTC. Protein product: CASSLRGTDNEQFF.

This clonotype has only a few counts. This chain links TRBV4-3 with TRBJ2-3; D not resolved. The CDR3 runs to 14 residues. Germline CDR1 and CDR2: LGHNA and YSLEER. Deletions cut 4 bases from V and 2 bases from J, with 10 bases between. CDR3 bases: TGCGCCAGCAGCCGGAACAGTTTCACAGATACGCAGTATTTT. This translates into CASSRNSFTDTQYF.

This clonotype occurred a few times. This chain links TRBV4-2 with TRBJ2-1, with 9 bases that match TRBD2. CDR1 is LGHNA, CDR2 YNFKEQ, per germline. The J segment lost 7 bases and the V segment lost 5 bases, leaving 12 bases of the junction unmatched. CDR3 length: 16 amino acids. CDR3 loop: CASSKTITSGSNEQFF. The CDR3 nucleotides are TGTGCCAGCAGCAAAACGATAACTAGCGGGTCGAATGAGCAGTTCTTC.

This sequence joins TRBV28 and TRBJ2-2; no reliable D call. Deletions cut 2 bases from V and 1 base from J, with 11 bases between. CDR1 and CDR2 from the germline V gene are MDHEN and SYDVKM. This CDR3 is built from 16 residues. This chain's CDR3 is CASSLLPFGNTGELFF. CDR3 DNA sequence: TGTGCCAGCAGTTTACTACCGTTTGGGAACACCGGGGAGCTGTTTTTT.

This clonotype appeared a few times. The chain has TRBV7-9 and TRBJ2-3; D is perhaps TRBD1 (6 bases). V lost 5 bases and J 6 bases, leaving 15 bases between the germline ends. Germline V gives CDR1 SEHNR, CDR2 FQNEAQ (reference sequence). The CDR3 sequence is 14 residues long. CDR3 protein: CASSLRTGYDTQYF. In DNA form, the CDR3 reads TGTGCCAGCAGCCTCCGCACAGGGTACGATACGCAGTATTTT.

This sequence joins TRBV27 and TRBJ1-1; 7 bases are a match to TRBD1. The V gene's germline CDR1 is MNHEY and CDR2 SMNVEV (reference sequence). The CDR3 loop spans 15 amino acids. Trimming removed 2 bases from V and 4 bases from J; junction bases left unmatched: 7. The DNA of the CDR3 is TGTGCCAGCAGTTTAACCCTGACAGGGATCACTGAAGCTTTCTTT. As protein: CASSLTLTGITEAFF.

The table lists this clonotype with a few counts. The rearrangement links TRBV4-1 to TRBJ2-2; D unclear. Trimming took off 1 base at V and 5 bases at J, with 8 bases between the two ends. The germline V gene has CDR1 MGHRA and CDR2 YSYEKL. CDR3 size: 14 residues. DNA of the CDR3: TGCGCCAGCAGCCAAGGTCCGTCGACCGGGGAGCTGTTTTTT. Protein: CASSQGPSTGELFF.

The chain is built from TRBV11-1 and TRBJ2-7; D is ambiguous. This CDR3 contains 13 residues. CDR1 and CDR2 from the germline V gene are SGHAT and FQDESV (reference sequence). The germline V and J ends were trimmed by 0 bases and 5 bases, with 8 bases remaining between them. The CDR3 reads CASSLARQDEQYF. CDR3 sequence (DNA): TGTGCCAGCAGCTTAGCCAGGCAGGACGAGCAGTACTTC. Full variable domain (rest looked up from reference TRBV11-1 and TRBJ2-7): EAEVAQSPRYKITEKSQAVAFWCDPISGHATLYWYRQILGQGPELLVQFQDESVVDDSQLPKDRFSAERLKGVDSTLKIQPAELGDSAMYLCASSLARQDEQYFGPGTRLTVT.

The V and J genes are TRBV6-2 or TRBV6-3 and TRBJ2-5, with 8 bases fitting TRBD1. Germline V gene data show CDR1 as MNHEY and CDR2 as SVGEGT. CDR3 size: 17 residues. V shed 0 bases, J shed 0 bases, and the junction held 6 bases outside the gene matches. CDR3: CASSYSITGGHQETQYF. Written as DNA, the CDR3 is TGTGCCAGCAGTTACTCGATAACAGGGGGACACCAAGAGACCCAGTACTTC.

This clonotype was counted at least ten times. This chain connects TRBV15 to TRBJ1-6, with 7 nucleotides matching TRBD1. The ends lost 6 bases at V and 10 bases at J; junction bases unmatched: 9. The germline V gene encodes CDR1 LNHNV and CDR2 YYDKDF (reference sequence). This CDR3 has 14 residues. The CDR3 DNA follows: TGTGCCACCAGGGCTGACAGGGTAATATCACCCCTCCACTTT. Encoded protein: CATRADRVISPLHF.

The chain combines TRBV5-6 with TRBJ2-3; 9 positions agree with TRBD2. The CDR3 runs 15 residues. Germline trimming cut 4 bases from V and 6 bases from J; bases unmatched to any gene: 9. CDR1 is SGHDT and CDR2 is YYEEEE in the germline V gene. The CDR3: CASSPWRGGGDTQYF. The CDR3 region has the DNA TGTGCCAGCAGCCCCTGGCGGGGGGGAGGCGATACGCAGTATTTT.

The V call is TRBV5-1, the J call TRBJ2-7; TRBD1 matches 9 bases. The V segment lost 4 bases and the J segment 0 bases; nucleotides outside the gene matches: 8. Per germline, CDR1 SGHRS and CDR2 YFSETQ. The CDR3 has 16 amino acids. In DNA, the CDR3 is TGCGCCAGCAGCCCGGGACCGGGACAGGGCTCCTACGAGCAGTACGTC. It encodes CASSPGPGQGSYEQYV.

J is TRBJ2-7 and V is TRBV7-9; the D gene is possibly TRBD1 (8 bases). The CDR3 has 14 amino acids. Deletions cut 7 bases from V and 1 base from J, with 14 bases between. Germline-derived CDR1 and CDR2 are SEHNR and FQNEAQ (reference sequence). In DNA form, the CDR3 reads TGTGCCAGCAAAGAACAGGGGGGGTCCTACGAGCAGTACTTC. Its translation: CASKEQGGSYEQYF.

The gene calls are TRBV10-3 and TRBJ2-1, with D hard to call. This CDR3 is 12 amino acids long. Between the trimmed V and J ends, which lost 7 bases and 5 bases, there was a span of 9 bases. Looked up from germline, CDR1 is ENHRY and CDR2 is SYGVKD. In nucleotides, the CDR3 is TGTGCCATCAAGGTTGCGGACAATGAGCAGTTCTTC. It specifies CAIKVADNEQFF.

The V and J genes are TRBV11-2 and TRBJ1-2; the D is unclear. CDR1 and CDR2 (germline): SGHAT, FQNNGV. This CDR3 is 14 amino acids long. Trimming stripped 3 bases from V and 4 bases from J, with 12 bases between. CDR3: CASSLVQTTYGYTF. DNA for the CDR3: TGTGCCAGCAGCTTGGTCCAAACAACCTATGGCTACACCTTC.

The chain has TRBV6-5 and TRBJ2-3, with TRBD1 identical over 8 bases. V shed 2 bases and J 5 bases; nucleotides not matched to a gene: 6. The V gene's germline CDR1 is MNHEY and CDR2 SVGAGI. The CDR3 is made up of 15 amino acids. CDR3 in amino acids: CASSYQGALGDTQYF. CDR3 sequence (DNA): TGTGCCAGCAGTTACCAGGGGGCGCTTGGAGATACGCAGTATTTT.

This clonotype was detected only a few times. The chain carries TRBV5-1 and TRBJ1-1, with 9 bases identical to TRBD1. V was pared by 3 bases and J by 5 bases, with 5 bases of the junction left unmatched. Germline V gene lookup returns CDR1 SGHRS and CDR2 YFSETQ. This CDR3 comprises 14 residues. CDR3 DNA: TGCGCCAGCAGCTGGGCCGGGACAGGGACTGAAGCTTTCTTT. Its translation: CASSWAGTGTEAFF. The whole variable domain, remainder taken from reference TRBV5-1 and TRBJ1-1, is KAGVTQTPRYLIKTRGQQVTLSCSPISGHRSVSWYQQTPGQGLQFLFEYFSETQRNKGNFPGRFSGRQFSNSRSEMNVSTLELGDSALYLCASSWAGTGTEAFFGQGTRLTVV.

This clonotype was detected only a few times. The chain uses TRBV4-3 and TRBJ2-5; 7 nucleotides align to TRBD1. CDR3 length: 15 residues. The V and J ends lost 4 bases and 3 bases, in that order; junction bases with no gene match: 8. Germline CDR1 and CDR2: LGHNA and YSLEER. The CDR3 DNA sequence: TGCGCCAGCAGCCGAACGACAGGGTGGGAAGAGACCCAGTACTTC. It translates to CASSRTTGWEETQYF.

This clonotype was observed a handful of times. This sequence joins TRBV3-1 and TRBJ2-2; D gene uncertain. Looked up from germline, CDR1 is LGHDT and CDR2 is YNNKEL (reference sequence). The V and J ends lost 4 bases and 3 bases respectively, with 6 bases between them. The CDR3 totals 13 residues. The chain's CDR3 is CASSPPHTGELFF. As DNA, the CDR3 is TGTGCCAGCAGCCCCCCCCACACCGGGGAGCTGTTTTTT.

This clonotype has more than one count but fewer than ten. This chain uses TRBV20-1 with TRBJ2-5, with TRBD2 identical over 10 bases. CDR1 is DFQATT and CDR2 is SNEGSKA in the germline V gene (reference sequence). V lost 3 bases to trimming and J lost 5 bases; unmatched junction nucleotides: 6. This CDR3 spans 14 amino acids. DNA for the CDR3: TGCAGTGCTAGGGACCCGGGACTAGCGGAGACCCAGTACTTC. Protein sequence: CSARDPGLAETQYF.

This clonotype was detected a few times. The CDR3 bases are TGCAGCGTTGTAGGGGTGAACACTGAAGCTTTCTTT. Its translation: CSVVGVNTEAFF. The rearrangement joins TRBV29-1 to TRBJ1-1; weak D call: TRBD1 (5 bases). Germline CDR1 SQVTM, CDR2 ANQGSEA. The CDR3 contains 12 residues. The ends were cut back, 4 bases at V and 0 bases at J, with 6 bases in the middle. The complete variable domain, with remaining parts taken from reference TRBV29-1 and TRBJ1-1, reads SAVISQKPSRDICQRGTSLTIQCQVDSQVTMMFWYRQQPGQSLTLIATANQGSEATYESGFVIDKFPISRPNLTFSTLTVSNMSPEDSSIYLCSVVGVNTEAFFGQGTRLTVV.

The chain combines TRBV7-3 with TRBJ2-3; perhaps TRBD2 as D (5 bases). Trimming pared 6 bases from V and 5 bases from J, leaving 15 bases between. Germline CDR1 SGHTA, CDR2 FQGTGA. The CDR3 has 14 residues. The CDR3 here is CASSTTPRVDTQYF. CDR3 DNA sequence: TGTGCCAGCAGTACCACCCCGAGGGTAGATACGCAGTATTTT.

The chain joins TRBV4-2 to TRBJ2-4, with D uncertain. The germline V and J ends were trimmed by 0 bases and 5 bases, with 8 bases remaining between them. CDR3 size: 14 residues. Germline V gene data show CDR1 as LGHNA and CDR2 as YNFKEQ. DNA of the CDR3: TGTGCCAGCAGCCAAGAAACGTTCCAAAACATTCAGTACTTC. Its translation: CASSQETFQNIQYF.